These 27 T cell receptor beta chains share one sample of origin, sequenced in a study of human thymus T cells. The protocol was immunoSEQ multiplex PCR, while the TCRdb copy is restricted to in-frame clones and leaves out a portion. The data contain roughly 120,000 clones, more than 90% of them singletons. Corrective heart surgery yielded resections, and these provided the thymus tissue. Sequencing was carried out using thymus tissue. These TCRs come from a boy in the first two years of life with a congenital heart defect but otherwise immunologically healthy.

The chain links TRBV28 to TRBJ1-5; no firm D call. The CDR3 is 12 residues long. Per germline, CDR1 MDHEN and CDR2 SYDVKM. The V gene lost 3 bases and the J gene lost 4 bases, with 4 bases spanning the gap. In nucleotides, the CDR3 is TGTGCCAGCAGTTTCGCTAATCAGCCCCAGCATTTT. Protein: CASSFANQPQHF.

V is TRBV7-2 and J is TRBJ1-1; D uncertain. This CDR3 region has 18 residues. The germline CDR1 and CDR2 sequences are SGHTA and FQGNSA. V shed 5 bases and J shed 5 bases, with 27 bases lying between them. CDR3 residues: CASSPREVLRVKWTEAFF. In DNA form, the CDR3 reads TGTGCCAGCAGCCCGAGGGAGGTGCTACGGGTAAAGTGGACTGAAGCTTTCTTT.

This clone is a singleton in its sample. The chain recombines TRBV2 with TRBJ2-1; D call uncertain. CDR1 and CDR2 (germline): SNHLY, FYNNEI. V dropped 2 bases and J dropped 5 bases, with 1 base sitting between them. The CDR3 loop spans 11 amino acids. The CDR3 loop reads CASSENNEQFF. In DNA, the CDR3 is TGTGCCAGCAGTGAAAACAATGAGCAGTTCTTC.

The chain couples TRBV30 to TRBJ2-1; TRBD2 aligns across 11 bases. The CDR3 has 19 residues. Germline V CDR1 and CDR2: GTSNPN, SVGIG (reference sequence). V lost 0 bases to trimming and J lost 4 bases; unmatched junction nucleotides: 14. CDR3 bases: TGTGCCTGGAGTGTATTACTAGCGGGGGCCCTATATCTTTACAATGAGCAGTTCTTC. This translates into CAWSVLLAGALYLYNEQFF.

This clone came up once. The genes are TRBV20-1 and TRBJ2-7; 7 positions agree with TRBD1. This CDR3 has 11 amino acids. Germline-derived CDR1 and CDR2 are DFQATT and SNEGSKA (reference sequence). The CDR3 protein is CRVGDSYEQYF. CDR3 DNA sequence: TGCAGGGTTGGGGACAGCTACGAGCAGTACTTC.

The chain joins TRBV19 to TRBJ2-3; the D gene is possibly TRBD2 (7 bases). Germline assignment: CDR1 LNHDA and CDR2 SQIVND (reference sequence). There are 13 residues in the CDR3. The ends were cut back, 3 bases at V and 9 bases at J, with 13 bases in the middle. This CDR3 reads CASSIRAGATQYF. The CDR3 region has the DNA TGTGCCAGTAGTATTAGGGCGGGGGCCACGCAGTATTTT. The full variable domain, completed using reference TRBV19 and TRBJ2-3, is DGGITQSPKYLFRKEGQNVTLSCEQNLNHDAMYWYRQDPGQGLRLIYYSQIVNDFQKGDIAEGYSVSREKKESFPLTVTSAQKNPTAFYLCASSIRAGATQYFGPGTRLTVL.

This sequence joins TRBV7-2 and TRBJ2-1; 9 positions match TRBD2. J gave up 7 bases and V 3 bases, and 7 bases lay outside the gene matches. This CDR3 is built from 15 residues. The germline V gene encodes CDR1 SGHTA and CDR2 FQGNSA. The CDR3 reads CASSFSGGEVNEQFF. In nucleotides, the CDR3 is TGTGCCAGCAGCTTTAGCGGGGGCGAAGTGAATGAGCAGTTCTTC.

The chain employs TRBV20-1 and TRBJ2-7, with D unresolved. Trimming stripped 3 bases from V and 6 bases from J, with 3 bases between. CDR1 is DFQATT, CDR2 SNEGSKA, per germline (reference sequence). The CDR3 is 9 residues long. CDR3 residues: CSASTEQYF. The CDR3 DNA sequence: TGCAGTGCTAGTACCGAGCAGTACTTC.

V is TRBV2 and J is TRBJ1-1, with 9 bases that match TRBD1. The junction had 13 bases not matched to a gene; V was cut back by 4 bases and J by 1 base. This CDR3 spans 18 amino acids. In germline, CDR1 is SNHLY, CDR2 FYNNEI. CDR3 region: CASSVRGRTGDGNTEAFF. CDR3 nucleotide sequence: TGTGCCAGCAGTGTGAGGGGGCGGACAGGGGATGGGAACACTGAAGCTTTCTTT. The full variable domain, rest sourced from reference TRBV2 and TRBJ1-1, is EPEVTQTPSHQVTQMGQEVILRCVPISNHLYFYWYRQILGQKVEFLVSFYNNEISEKSEIFDDQFSVERPDGSNFTLKIRSTKLEDSAMYFCASSVRGRTGDGNTEAFFGQGTRLTVV.

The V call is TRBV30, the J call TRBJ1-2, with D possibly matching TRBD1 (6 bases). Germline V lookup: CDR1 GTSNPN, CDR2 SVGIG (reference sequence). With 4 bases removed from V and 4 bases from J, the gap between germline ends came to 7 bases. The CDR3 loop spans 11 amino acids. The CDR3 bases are TGTGCCTGGACAGGGGCCTATGGCTACACCTTC. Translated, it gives CAWTGAYGYTF.

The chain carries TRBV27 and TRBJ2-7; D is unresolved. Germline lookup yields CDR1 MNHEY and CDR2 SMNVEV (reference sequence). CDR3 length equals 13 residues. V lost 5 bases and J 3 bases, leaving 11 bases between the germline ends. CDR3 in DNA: TGTGCCAGCAGTCCCCTCCCTGGCTACGAGCAGTACTTC. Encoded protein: CASSPLPGYEQYF.

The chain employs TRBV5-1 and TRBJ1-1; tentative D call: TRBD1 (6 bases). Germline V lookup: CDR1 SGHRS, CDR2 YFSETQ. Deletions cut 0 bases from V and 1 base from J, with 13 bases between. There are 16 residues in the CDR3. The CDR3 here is CASSLGGRGTNTEAFF. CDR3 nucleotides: TGCGCCAGCAGCTTGGGGGGCAGGGGAACGAACACTGAAGCTTTCTTT.

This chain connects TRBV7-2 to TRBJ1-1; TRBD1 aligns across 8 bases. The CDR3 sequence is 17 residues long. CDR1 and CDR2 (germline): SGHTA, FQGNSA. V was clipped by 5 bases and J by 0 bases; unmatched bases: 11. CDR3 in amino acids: CASSLKSGTGMNTEAFF. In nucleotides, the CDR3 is TGTGCCAGCAGCCTGAAATCCGGGACAGGAATGAACACTGAAGCTTTCTTT.

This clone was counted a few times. CDR3 region: CASITNTEAFF. The CDR3 DNA follows: TGTGCCAGCATTACGAACACTGAAGCTTTCTTT. This sequence joins TRBV6-4 and TRBJ1-1; D is unresolved. V gave up 7 bases and J gave up 1 base, with 4 bases separating them. CDR3 length equals 11 residues. Germline V gene lookup returns CDR1 MRHNA and CDR2 SNTAGT.

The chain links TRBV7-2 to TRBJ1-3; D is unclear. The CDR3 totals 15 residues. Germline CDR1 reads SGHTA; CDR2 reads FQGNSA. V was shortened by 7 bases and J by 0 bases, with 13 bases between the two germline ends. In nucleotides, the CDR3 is TGTGCCAGCACCCGAGACCGGAGCTCTGGAAACACCATATATTTT. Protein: CASTRDRSSGNTIYF.

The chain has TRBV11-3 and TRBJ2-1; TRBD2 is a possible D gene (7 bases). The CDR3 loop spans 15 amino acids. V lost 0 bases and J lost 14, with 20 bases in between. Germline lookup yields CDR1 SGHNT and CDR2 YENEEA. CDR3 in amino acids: CASSLEGTVGGAKFF. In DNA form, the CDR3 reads TGTGCCAGCAGCTTAGAGGGTACGGTTGGGGGGGCCAAGTTCTTC.

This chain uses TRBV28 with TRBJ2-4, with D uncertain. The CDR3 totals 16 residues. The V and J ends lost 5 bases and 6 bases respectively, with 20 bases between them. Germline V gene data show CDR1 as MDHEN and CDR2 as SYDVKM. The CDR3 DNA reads TGTGCCAGCAGTACTGAGACCGTCTCTAGGAGAAACATTCAGTACTTC. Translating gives CASSTETVSRRNIQYF.

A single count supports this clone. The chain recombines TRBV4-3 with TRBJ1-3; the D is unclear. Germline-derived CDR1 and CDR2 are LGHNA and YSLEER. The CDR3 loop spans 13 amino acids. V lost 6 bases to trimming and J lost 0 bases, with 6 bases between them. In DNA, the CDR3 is TGCGCCAGCAGTCGTTACTCTGGAAACACCATATATTTT. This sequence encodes CASSRYSGNTIYF.

DNA for the CDR3: TGTGCCAGCAGTTCCCTCCCCTCTGCAGGGGGGATACATCAGCCCCAGCATTTT. Translated: CASSSLPSAGGIHQPQHF. This sequence joins TRBV28 and TRBJ1-5, with 7 bases identical to TRBD1. V was pared by 4 bases and J by 5 bases, with 17 bases of the junction left unmatched. The CDR3 loop spans 18 amino acids. Germline V CDR1 and CDR2: MDHEN, SYDVKM.

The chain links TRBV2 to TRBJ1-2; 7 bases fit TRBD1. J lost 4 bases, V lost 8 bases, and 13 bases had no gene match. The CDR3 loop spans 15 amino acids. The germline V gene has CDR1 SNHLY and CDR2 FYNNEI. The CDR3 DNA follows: TGTGCCAGCTCCACGGGCGCAGGGGGTTTCTATGGCTACACCTTC. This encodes CASSTGAGGFYGYTF.

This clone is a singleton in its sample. The CDR3 protein is CASSLELGRNRNEKLFF. Written as DNA, the CDR3 is TGTGCCAGCAGCTTAGAATTGGGACGGAACAGGAATGAAAAACTGTTTTTT. V is TRBV11-2 and J is TRBJ1-4; possible D gene TRBD1, 5 bases. Germline V gene sequence: CDR1 SGHAT, CDR2 FQNNGV. Trimming cost V 0 bases and J 5 bases, with 16 bases left between them. The CDR3 contains 17 residues.

CDR3 sequence: CASSSGGPPHYEQYF. The CDR3 DNA is TGTGCCAGCAGCTCCGGGGGGCCCCCCCACTACGAGCAGTACTTC. The V gene is TRBV7-2, the J gene TRBJ2-7, with D possibly being TRBD2 (7 bases). The CDR3 totals 15 residues. Germline V CDR1 and CDR2: SGHTA, FQGNSA. V gave up 4 bases and J gave up 3 bases, with 16 bases separating them.

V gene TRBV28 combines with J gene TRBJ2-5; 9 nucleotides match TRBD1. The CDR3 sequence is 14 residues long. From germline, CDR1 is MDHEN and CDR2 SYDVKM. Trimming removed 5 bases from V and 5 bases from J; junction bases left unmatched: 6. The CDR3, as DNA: TGTGCCAGCAGTCCGACAGGGGGACGGGAGACCCAGTACTTC. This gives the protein CASSPTGGRETQYF. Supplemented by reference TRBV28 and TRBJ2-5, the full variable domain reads DVKVTQSSRYLVKRTGEKVFLECVQDMDHENMFWYRQDPGLGLRLIYFSYDVKMKEKGDIPEGYSVSREKKERFSLILESASTNQTSMYLCASSPTGGRETQYFGPGTRLLVL.

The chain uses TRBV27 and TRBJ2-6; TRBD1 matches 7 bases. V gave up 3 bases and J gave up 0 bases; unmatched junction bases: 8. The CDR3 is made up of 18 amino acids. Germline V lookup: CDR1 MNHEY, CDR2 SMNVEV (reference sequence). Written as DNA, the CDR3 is TGTGCCAGCAGTTTGAGGGGGCCTAACCACTCTGGGGCCAACGTCCTGACTTTC. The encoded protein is CASSLRGPNHSGANVLTF.

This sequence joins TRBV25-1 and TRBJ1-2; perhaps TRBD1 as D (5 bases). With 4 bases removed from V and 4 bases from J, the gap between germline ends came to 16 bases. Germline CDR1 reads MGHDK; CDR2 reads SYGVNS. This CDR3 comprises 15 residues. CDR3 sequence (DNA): TGTGCCAGCAGTGCATACTTAGACAGCCCCTATGGCTACACCTTC. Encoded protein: CASSAYLDSPYGYTF.

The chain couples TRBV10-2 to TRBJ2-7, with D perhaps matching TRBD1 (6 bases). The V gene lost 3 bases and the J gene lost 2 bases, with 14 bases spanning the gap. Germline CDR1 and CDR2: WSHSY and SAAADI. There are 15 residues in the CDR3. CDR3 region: CASSDDRPHPYEQYF. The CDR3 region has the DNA TGCGCCAGCAGTGACGACAGGCCCCATCCCTACGAGCAGTACTTC.

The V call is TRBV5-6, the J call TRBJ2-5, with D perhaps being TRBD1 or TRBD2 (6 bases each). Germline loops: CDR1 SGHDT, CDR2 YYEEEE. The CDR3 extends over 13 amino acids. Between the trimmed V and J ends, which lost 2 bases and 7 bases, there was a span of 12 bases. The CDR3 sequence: CASSFGGRVTQYF. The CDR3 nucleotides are TGTGCCAGCAGCTTTGGGGGGCGTGTGACCCAGTACTTC.